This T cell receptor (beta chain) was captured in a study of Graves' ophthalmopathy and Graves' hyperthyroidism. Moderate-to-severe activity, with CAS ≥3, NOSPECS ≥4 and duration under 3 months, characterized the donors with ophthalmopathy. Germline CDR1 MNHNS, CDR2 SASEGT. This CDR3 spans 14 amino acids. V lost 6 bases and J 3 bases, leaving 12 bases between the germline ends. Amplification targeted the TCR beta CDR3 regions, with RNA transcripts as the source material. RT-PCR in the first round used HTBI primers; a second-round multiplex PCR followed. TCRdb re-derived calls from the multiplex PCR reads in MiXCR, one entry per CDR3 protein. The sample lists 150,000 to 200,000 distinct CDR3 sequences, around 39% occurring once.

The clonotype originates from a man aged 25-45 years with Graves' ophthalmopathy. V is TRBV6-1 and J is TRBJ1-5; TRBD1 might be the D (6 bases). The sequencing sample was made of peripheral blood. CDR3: CASRADRFNQPQHF. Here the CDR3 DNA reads TGTGCCAGCAGAGCGGACAGATTCAATCAGCCCCAGCATTTT.